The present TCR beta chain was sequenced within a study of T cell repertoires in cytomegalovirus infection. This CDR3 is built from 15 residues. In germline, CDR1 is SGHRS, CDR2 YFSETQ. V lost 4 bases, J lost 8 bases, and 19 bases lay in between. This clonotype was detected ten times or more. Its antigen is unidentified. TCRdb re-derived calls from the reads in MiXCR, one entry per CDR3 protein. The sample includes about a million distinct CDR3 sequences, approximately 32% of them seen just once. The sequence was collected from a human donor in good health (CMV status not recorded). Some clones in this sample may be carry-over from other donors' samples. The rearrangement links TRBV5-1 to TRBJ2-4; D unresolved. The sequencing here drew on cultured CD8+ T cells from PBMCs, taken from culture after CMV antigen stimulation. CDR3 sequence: CASSRLLGLGDIQYF. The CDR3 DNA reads TGCGCCAGCAGCCGCTTGTTGGGCCTTGGAGACATTCAGTACTTC.